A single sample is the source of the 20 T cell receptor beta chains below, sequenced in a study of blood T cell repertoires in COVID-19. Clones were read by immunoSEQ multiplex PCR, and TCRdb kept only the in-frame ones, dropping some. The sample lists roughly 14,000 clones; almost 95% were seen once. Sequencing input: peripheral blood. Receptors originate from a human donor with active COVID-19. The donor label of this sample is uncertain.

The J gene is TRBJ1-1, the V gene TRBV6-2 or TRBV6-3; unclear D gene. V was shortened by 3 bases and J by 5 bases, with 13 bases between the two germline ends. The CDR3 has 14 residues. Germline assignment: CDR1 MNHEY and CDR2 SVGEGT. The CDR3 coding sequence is TGTGCCAGCAGTTATGTCGGGGTCGGGACTGAAGCTTTCTTT. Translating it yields CASSYVGVGTEAFF.

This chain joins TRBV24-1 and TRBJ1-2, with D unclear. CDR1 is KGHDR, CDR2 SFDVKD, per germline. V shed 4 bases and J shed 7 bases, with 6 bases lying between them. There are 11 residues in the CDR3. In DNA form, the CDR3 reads TGTGCCACCAGTGACCAGTTTGGCTACACCTTC. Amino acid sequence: CATSDQFGYTF.

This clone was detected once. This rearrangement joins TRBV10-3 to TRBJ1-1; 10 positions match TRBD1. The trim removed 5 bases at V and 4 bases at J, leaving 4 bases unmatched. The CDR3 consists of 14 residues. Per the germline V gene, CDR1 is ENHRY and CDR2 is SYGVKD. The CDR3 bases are TGTGCCATCAGTACGACAGGGGGCGTCACTGAAGCTTTCTTT. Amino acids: CAISTTGGVTEAFF.

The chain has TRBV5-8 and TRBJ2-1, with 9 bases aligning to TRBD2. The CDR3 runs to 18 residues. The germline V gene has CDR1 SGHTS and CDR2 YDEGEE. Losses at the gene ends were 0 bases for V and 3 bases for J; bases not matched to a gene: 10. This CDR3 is CASSLVPAGGLLYNEQFF. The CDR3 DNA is TGTGCCAGCAGCTTGGTTCCAGCGGGAGGTCTACTCTACAATGAGCAGTTCTTC.

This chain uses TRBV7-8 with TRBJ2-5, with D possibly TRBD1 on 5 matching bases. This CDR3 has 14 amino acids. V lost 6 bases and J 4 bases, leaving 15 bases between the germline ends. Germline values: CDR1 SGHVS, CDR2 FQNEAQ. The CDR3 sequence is CASRLSGARETQYF. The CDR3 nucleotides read TGTGCCAGCAGGCTCAGTGGGGCCAGAGAGACCCAGTACTTC.

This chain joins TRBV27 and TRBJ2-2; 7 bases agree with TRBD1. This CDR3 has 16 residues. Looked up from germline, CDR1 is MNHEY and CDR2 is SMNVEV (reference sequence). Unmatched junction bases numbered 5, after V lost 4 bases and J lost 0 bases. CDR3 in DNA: TGTGCCAGCAGTTCACAAACAGGGGCGAACACCGGGGAGCTGTTTTTT. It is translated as CASSSQTGANTGELFF.

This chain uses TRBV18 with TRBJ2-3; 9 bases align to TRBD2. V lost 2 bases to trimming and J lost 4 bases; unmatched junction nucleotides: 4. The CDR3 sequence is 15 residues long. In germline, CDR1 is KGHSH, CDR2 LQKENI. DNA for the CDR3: TGTGCCAGCTCACCAATAAGCGGGAGGTCAGATACGCAGTATTTT. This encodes CASSPISGRSDTQYF. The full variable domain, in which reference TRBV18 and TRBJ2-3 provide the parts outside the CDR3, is NAGVMQNPRHLVRRRGQEARLRCSPMKGHSHVYWYRQLPEEGLKFMVYLQKENIIDESGMPKERFSAEFPKEGPSILRIQQVVRGDSAAYFCASSPISGRSDTQYFGPGTRLTVL.

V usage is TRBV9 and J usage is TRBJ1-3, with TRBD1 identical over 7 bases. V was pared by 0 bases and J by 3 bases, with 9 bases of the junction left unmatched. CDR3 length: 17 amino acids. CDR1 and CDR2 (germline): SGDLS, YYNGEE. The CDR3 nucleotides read TGTGCCAGCAGCGTAGCTGGGGACAGAAGATTTGGAAACACCATATATTTT. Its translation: CASSVAGDRRFGNTIYF. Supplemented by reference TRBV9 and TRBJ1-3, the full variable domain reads DSGVTQTPKHLITATGQRVTLRCSPRSGDLSVYWYQQSLDQGLQFLIQYYNGEERAKGNILERFSAQQFPDLHSELNLSSLELGDSALYFCASSVAGDRRFGNTIYFGEGSWLTVV.

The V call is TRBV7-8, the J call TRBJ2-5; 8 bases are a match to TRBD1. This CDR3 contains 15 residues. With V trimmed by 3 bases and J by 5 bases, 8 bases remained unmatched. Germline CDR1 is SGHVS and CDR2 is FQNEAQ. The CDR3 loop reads CASSFGRGLMETQYF. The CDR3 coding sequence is TGTGCCAGCAGCTTTGGCAGGGGGCTGATGGAGACCCAGTACTTC. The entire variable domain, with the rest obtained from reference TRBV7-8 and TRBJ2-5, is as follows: GAGVSQSPRYKVAKRGQDVALRCDPISGHVSLFWYQQALGQGPEFLTYFQNEAQLDKSGLPSDRFFAERPEGSVSTLKIQRTQQEDSAVYLCASSFGRGLMETQYFGPGTRLLVL.

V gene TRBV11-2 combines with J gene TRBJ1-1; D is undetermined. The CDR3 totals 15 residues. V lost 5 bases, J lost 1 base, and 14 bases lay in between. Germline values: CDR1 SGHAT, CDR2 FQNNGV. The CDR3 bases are TGTGCCAGCAGCCTCATGTACAGTGGGAACACTGAAGCTTTCTTT. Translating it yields CASSLMYSGNTEAFF.

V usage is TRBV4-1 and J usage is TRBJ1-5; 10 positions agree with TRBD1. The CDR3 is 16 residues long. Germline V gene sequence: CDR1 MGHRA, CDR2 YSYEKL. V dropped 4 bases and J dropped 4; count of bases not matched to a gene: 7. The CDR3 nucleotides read TGCGCCAGCAGCCGCCCGGACAGGGGGGATAATCAGCCCCAGCATTTT. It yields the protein CASSRPDRGDNQPQHF.

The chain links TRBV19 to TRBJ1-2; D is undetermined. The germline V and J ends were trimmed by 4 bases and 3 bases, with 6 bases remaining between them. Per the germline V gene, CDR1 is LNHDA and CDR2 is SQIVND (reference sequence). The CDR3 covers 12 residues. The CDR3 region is CASSRRDYGYTF. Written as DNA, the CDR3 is TGTGCCAGTAGTAGACGGGACTATGGCTACACCTTC.

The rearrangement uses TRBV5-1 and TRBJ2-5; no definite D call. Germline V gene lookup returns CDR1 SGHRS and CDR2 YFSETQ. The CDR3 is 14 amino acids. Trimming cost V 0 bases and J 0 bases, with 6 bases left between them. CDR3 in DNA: TGCGCCAGCAGCTTGGTAACAAACCAAGAGACCCAGTACTTC. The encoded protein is CASSLVTNQETQYF.

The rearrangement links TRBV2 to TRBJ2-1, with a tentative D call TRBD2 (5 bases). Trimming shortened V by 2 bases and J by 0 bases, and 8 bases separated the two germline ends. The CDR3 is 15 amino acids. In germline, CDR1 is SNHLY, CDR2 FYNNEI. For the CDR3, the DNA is TGTGCCAGCAGTGAACTAGCAGGCTCCTACAATGAGCAGTTCTTC. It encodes CASSELAGSYNEQFF.

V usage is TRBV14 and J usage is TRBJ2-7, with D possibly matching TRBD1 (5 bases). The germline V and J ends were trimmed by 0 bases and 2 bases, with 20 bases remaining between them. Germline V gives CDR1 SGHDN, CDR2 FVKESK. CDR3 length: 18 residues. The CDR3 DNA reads TGTGCCAGCAGCCAAGAAAACCCAGACAGAGGTAATCCCTACGAGCAGTACTTC. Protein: CASSQENPDRGNPYEQYF.

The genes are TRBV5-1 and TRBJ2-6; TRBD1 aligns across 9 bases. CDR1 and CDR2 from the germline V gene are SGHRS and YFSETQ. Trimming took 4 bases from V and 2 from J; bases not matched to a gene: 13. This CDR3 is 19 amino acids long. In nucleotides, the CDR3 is TGCGCCAGCAGCAAGGGACAGGGACAGGGTTCAGCTGGGGCCAACGTCCTGACTTTC. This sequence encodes CASSKGQGQGSAGANVLTF.

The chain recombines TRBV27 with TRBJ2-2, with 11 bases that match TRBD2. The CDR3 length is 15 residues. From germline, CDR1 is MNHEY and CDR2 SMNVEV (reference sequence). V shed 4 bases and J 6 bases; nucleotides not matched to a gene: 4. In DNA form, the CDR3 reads TGTGCCAGCAGTTGGTTTAGCGGGAGGGCCGGGGAGCTGTTTTTT. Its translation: CASSWFSGRAGELFF.

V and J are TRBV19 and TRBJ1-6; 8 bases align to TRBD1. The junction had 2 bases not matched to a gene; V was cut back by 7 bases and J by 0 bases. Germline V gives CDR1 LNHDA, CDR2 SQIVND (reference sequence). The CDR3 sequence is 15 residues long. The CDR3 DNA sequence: TGTGCCAGTACCGGGACAGGCTCCTATAATTCACCCCTCCACTTT. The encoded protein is CASTGTGSYNSPLHF.

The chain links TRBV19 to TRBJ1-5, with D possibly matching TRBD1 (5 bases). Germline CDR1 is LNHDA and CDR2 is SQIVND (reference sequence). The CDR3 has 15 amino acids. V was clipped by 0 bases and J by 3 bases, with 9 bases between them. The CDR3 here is CASSIDREANQPQHF. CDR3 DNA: TGTGCCAGTAGTATAGACAGGGAGGCCAATCAGCCCCAGCATTTT.

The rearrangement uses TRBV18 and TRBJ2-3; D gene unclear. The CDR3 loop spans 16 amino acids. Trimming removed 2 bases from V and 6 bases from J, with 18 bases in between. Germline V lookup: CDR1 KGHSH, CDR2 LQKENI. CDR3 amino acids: CASSPVVQQITDTQYF. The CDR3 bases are TGTGCCAGCTCACCAGTGGTCCAACAGATAACCGATACGCAGTATTTT.